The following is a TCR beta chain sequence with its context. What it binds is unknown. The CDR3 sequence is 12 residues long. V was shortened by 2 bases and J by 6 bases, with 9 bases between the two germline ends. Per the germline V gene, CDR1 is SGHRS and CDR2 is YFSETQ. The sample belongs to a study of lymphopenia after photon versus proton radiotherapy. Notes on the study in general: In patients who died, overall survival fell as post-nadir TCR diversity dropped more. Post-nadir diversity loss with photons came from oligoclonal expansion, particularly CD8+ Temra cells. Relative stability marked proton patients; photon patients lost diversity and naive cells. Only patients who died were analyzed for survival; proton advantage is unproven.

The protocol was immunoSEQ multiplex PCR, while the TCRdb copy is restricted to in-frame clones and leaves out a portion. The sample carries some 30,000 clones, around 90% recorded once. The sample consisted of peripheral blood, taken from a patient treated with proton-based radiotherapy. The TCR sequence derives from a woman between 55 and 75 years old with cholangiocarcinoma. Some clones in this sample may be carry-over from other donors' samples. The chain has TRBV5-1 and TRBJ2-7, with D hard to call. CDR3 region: CASSFSTGEQYF. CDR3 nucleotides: TGCGCCAGCAGCTTCTCTACTGGCGAGCAGTACTTC.